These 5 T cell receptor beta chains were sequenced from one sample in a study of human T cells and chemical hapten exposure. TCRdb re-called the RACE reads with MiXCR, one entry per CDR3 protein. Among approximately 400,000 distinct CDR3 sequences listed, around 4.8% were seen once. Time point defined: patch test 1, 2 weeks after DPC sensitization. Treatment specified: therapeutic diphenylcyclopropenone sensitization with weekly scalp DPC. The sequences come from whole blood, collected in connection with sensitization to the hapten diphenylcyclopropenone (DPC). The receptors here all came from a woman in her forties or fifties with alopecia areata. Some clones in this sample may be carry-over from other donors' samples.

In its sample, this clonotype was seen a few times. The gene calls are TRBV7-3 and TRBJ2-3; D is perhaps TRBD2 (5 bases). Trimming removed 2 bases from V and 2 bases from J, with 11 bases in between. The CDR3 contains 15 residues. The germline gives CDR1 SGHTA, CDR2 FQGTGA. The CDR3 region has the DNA TGTGCCAGCAGCTTAGAGGGCAGAAACACAGATACGCAGTATTTT. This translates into CASSLEGRNTDTQYF.

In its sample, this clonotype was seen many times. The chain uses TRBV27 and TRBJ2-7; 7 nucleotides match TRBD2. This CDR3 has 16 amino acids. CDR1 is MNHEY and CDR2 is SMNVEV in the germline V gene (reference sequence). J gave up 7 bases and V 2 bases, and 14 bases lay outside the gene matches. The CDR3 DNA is TGTGCCAGCAGTTTAGCCGGCGGGCTAGCGGACCCGGAGCAGTACTTC. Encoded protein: CASSLAGGLADPEQYF.

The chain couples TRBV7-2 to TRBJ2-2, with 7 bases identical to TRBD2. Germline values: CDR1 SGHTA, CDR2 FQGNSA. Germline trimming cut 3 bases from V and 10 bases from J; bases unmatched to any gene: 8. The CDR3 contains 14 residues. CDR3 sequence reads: CTSSLGRESKELFF. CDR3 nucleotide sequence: TGTACCAGCAGCTTGGGGCGGGAGAGTAAGGAGCTGTTTTTT. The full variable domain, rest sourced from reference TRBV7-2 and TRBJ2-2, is GAGVSQSPSNKVTEKGKDVELRCDPISGHTALYWYRQSLGQGLEFLIYFQGNSAPDKSGLPSDRFSAERTGGSVSTLTIQRTQQEDSAVYLCTSSLGRESKELFFGEGSRLTVL.

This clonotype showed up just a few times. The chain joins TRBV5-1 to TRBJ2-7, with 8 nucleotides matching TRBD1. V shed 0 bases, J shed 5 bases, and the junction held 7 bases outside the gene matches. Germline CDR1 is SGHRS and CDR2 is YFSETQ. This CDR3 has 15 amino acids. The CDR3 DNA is TGCGCCAGCAGCTTGGTAGCAGGGGGCTTCGACGAGCAGTACTTC. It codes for CASSLVAGGFDEQYF. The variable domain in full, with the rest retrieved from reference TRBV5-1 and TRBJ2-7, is KAGVTQTPRYLIKTRGQQVTLSCSPISGHRSVSWYQQTPGQGLQFLFEYFSETQRNKGNFPGRFSGRQFSNSRSEMNVSTLELGDSALYLCASSLVAGGFDEQYFGPGTRLTVT.

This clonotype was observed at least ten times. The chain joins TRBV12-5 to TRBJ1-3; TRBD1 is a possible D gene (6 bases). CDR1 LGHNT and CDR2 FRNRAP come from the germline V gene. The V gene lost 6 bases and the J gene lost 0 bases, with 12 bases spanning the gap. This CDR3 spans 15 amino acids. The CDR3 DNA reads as TGTGCTAGTGGGCCACAGGGCCACTCTGGAAACACCATATATTTT. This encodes CASGPQGHSGNTIYF.